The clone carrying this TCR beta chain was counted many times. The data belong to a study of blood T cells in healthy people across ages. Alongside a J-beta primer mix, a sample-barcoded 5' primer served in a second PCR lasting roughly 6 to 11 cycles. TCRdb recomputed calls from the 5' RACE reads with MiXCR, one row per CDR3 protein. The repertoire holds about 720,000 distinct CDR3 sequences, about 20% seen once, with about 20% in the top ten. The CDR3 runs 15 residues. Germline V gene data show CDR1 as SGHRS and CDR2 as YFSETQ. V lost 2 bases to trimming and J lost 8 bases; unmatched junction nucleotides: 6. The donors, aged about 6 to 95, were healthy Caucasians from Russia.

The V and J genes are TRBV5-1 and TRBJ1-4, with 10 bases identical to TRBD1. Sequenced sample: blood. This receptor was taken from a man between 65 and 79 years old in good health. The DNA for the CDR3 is TGCGCCAGCAGCTTCATGGGGACAGGGGACGAAAAACTGTTTTTT. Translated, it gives CASSFMGTGDEKLFF.